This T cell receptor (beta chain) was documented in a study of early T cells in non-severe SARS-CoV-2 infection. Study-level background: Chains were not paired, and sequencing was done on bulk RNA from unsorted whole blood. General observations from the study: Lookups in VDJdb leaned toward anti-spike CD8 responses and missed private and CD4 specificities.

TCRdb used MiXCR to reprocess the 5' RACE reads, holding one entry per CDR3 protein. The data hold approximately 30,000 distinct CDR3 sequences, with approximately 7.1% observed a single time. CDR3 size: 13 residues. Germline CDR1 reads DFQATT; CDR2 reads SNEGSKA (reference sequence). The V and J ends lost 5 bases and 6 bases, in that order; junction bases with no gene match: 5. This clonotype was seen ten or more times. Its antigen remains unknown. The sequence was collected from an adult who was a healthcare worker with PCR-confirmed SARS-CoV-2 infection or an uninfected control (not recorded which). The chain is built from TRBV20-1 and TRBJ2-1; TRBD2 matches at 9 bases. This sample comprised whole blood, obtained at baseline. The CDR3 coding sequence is TGCAGTGCTCGTAGCGGGAGATTCAATGAGCAGTTCTTC. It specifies CSARSGRFNEQFF.